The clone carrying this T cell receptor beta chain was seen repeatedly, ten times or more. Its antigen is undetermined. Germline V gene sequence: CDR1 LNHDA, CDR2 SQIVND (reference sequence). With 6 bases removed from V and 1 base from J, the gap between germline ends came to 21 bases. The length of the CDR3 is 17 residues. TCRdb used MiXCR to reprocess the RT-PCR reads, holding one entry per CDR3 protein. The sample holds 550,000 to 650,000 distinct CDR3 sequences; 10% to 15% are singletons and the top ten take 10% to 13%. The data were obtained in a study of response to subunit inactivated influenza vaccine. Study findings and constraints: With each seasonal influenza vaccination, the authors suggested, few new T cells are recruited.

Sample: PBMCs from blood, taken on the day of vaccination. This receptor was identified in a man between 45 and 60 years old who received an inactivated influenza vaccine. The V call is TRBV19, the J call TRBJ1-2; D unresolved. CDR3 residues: CASRRGIQWGVNYGYTF. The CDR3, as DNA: TGTGCCAGTAGACGAGGGATACAGTGGGGAGTTAACTATGGCTACACCTTC.